A selection of T cell receptor beta chains follows, all from one sample in a study of a mutant IDH1 vaccine in newly diagnosed glioma. Which antigens these TCRs recognize remains unknown. The protocol was immunoSEQ multiplex PCR, while the TCRdb copy is restricted to in-frame clones and leaves out a portion. The table has 26,000 or so clones, around four fifths seen once. Sequenced material: PBMCs, taken from a glioma patient whose treatment included an IDH1 peptide vaccine. These receptors all come from a man aged 25 to 45 with glioma. Both conserved end residues are part of each CDR3. The D gene is left open where the match is weak. For some rows the clone size is stated as once, few or many, or as a class when expanded; others skip it.

V	size	D	J	DNA	CDR3
TRBV5-5	.	.	TRBJ1-1	TGTGCCAGCAGCCCCCAGGCAGGGAACCTCTACACTGAAGCTTTCTTT	CASSPQAGNLYTEAFF
TRBV2	.	TRBD1	TRBJ1-2	TGTGCCAGCAGTCCCCAGACAGGGCGAACCTATGGCTACACCTTC	CASSPQTGRTYGYTF
TRBV7-8	once	.	TRBJ2-7	TGTGCCAGCAGCTTAGTTGGGGGCAGCTTCTACGAGCAGTACTTC	CASSLVGGSFYEQYF
TRBV15	.	.	TRBJ1-5	TGTGCCACCAACCCCTCGAGTAGCAATCAGCCCCAGCATTTT	CATNPSSSNQPQHF
TRBV2	.	.	TRBJ1-1	TGTGCCAGCAGGAGGACAGCGACAAACACTGAAGCTTTCTTT	CASRRTATNTEAFF
TRBV9	.	.	TRBJ2-6	TGTGCCAGCAGCTATTCAGGGGATGGGGCCAACGTCCTGACTTTC	CASSYSGDGANVLTF
TRBV4-1	once	.	TRBJ2-2	TGCGCCAGCAGCCAAGAGCAAGGAGCCGGGGAGCTGTTTTTT	CASSQEQGAGELFF
TRBV11-3	once	.	TRBJ2-5	TGTGCCAGCAGCTTAGCGGGCGGAGAGACCCAGTACTTC	CASSLAGGETQYF
TRBV18	.	.	TRBJ1-1	TGTGCCAGCTCTCCCTCATCCGCAGAACAGACTGAAGCTTTCTTT	CASSPSSAEQTEAFF
TRBV19	.	.	TRBJ1-6	TGTGCCAGTAGTATGTATGAAAGTCCGGATTCACCCCTCCACTTT	CASSMYESPDSPLHF
TRBV6-1	.	.	TRBJ2-3	TGTGCCAGCACATCGTGGCAGGGCGGCACAGATACGCAGTATTTT	CASTSWQGGTDTQYF
TRBV5-8	.	TRBD1	TRBJ1-4	TGTGCCAGCAGCCCGGGACAGGGCCTGGCTAATGAAAAACTGTTTTTT	CASSPGQGLANEKLFF
TRBV7-2	.	.	TRBJ2-2	TGTGCCAGCAGCTTACAACGGAACACCGGGGAGCTGTTTTTT	CASSLQRNTGELFF
TRBV6-1	.	.	TRBJ1-1	TGTGCCAGCAGTCCCAGAACAGGTCGGAACACTGAAGCTTTCTTT	CASSPRTGRNTEAFF
TRBV6-5	.	.	TRBJ1-4	TGTGCCAGCAGTTACACGGAAGGTCGGGCTAATGAAAAACTGTTTTTT	CASSYTEGRANEKLFF
TRBV6-5	.	.	TRBJ1-6	TGTGCCAGCAGTTACGGGGTCGCTAATTCACCCCTCCACTTT	CASSYGVANSPLHF
TRBV7-8	.	.	TRBJ1-1	TGTGCCAGCAGCTTACAACGCAGGGGAAGCACTGAAGCTTTCTTT	CASSLQRRGSTEAFF
TRBV7-9	.	TRBD2	TRBJ2-1	TGTGCCAGCAGCTCTCTAGCGGGAATCTCCTACAATGAGCAGTTCTTC	CASSSLAGISYNEQFF
TRBV18	once	.	TRBJ1-1	TGTGCCAGCTCAATTATTGCACCCGGCACTGAAGCTTTCTTT	CASSIIAPGTEAFF
TRBV5-1	.	TRBD2	TRBJ2-2	TGCGCCAGCAGCCTCCCGCCGGGAGGGAACACCGGGGAGCTGTTTTTT	CASSLPPGGNTGELFF
TRBV6-1	.	.	TRBJ2-3	TGTGCCAGCAGTGTGCGGGACTTAGGGACAGATACGCAGTATTTT	CASSVRDLGTDTQYF
TRBV15	.	TRBD1	TRBJ1-4	TGTGCCACCAGCAGAGATATACAGGGGGGTGAAAAACTGTTTTTT	CATSRDIQGGEKLFF
TRBV19	few	.	TRBJ2-6	TGTGCCAGTAGTACCGCCGGACTCCAGGGCTCTGGGGCCAACGTCCTGACTTTC	CASSTAGLQGSGANVLTF
TRBV19	.	.	TRBJ1-1	TGTGCCAGTAGTATAGTCCATAGCACTGAAGCTTTCTTT	CASSIVHSTEAFF
TRBV7-9	.	TRBD1	TRBJ2-7	TGTGCCAGCAGCCTACCGGGACAGCCCTACGAGCAGTACTTC	CASSLPGQPYEQYF
TRBV27	.	.	TRBJ1-2	TGTGCCAGCAGTCCCCGTTCAGCATTTAACTATGGCTACACCTTC	CASSPRSAFNYGYTF
TRBV5-1	.	.	TRBJ2-3	TGCGCCAGCAGCGCTGGGCGGGGAGATACGCAGTATTTT	CASSAGRGDTQYF
TRBV27	.	.	TRBJ2-1	TGTGCCAGCAGTTTAAGGTTTCCGGGCCTAACACCTGGGGGTGAGCAGTTCTTC	CASSLRFPGLTPGGEQFF